These 21 T cell receptor beta chains came from one sample sequenced in a study (dated by TCRdb to between 2014 and 2016). Tregs were isolated as CD4+CD25+CD127-/low cells. The method was 5' RACE. For sequencing, an Illumina MiSeq was employed. TCRdb trimmed public reads at Q25 via fastp, called clones via MiXCR and kept in-frame beta chains. Identical CDR3 proteins give one entry, which carries the most common genes and DNA. The sample table holds 35,000 to 45,000 distinct CDR3 sequences, of which roughly 23% were seen once. In total, the top ten clones hold around 4% of the sample. Sequenced: Tregs sorted from a lymph node. All receptors derive from a female donor with breast cancer.

This clonotype was seen at least ten times. The chain couples TRBV9 to TRBJ2-3, with TRBD2 matching 12 bases. The germline V gene encodes CDR1 SGDLS and CDR2 YYNGEE. CDR3 size: 16 residues. J was trimmed by 5 bases and V by 5 bases; bases with no gene match: 9. This chain's CDR3 is CASSGASGRAGDTQYF. Written as DNA, the CDR3 is TGTGCCAGCAGTGGGGCTAGCGGGAGGGCCGGAGATACGCAGTATTTT.

In this sample, this clonotype turned up many times. The chain has TRBV5-1 and TRBJ2-7, with D tentatively TRBD1 or TRBD2 (5 bases each). Between the trimmed V and J ends, which lost 2 bases and 5 bases, there was a span of 14 bases. There are 14 residues in the CDR3. Germline V lookup: CDR1 SGHRS, CDR2 YFSETQ. CDR3 nucleotide sequence: TGCGCCAGCAGCTTTTCCGGGGCTATCAACGAGCAGTACTTC. This sequence encodes CASSFSGAINEQYF.

This clonotype was recorded once. A much larger clone is a single base away; this may be a read error. For the CDR3, the DNA is TGCGCCGGCAGCCAAGAAGGGACTGGGGCCAACGTCCTGACTTTC. Encoded protein: CAGSQEGTGANVLTF. The chain has TRBV4-3 and TRBJ2-6; D is ambiguous. Germline V lookup: CDR1 LGHNA, CDR2 YSLEER. The CDR3 is 15 residues long.

J is TRBJ2-5 and V is TRBV6-2 or TRBV6-3, with TRBD2 matching 13 bases. The CDR3 spans 16 residues. Trimming took 4 bases from V and 4 from J; bases not matched to a gene: 6. In germline, CDR1 is MNHEY, CDR2 SVGEGT. Here the CDR3 reads CASSFDGTSGIETQYF. The CDR3 DNA sequence: TGTGCCAGCAGTTTTGATGGGACTAGCGGGATAGAGACCCAGTACTTC.

The sample holds many counts of this clonotype. This chain uses TRBV27 with TRBJ2-1; perhaps D is TRBD1 or TRBD2 (5 bases each). This CDR3 is 16 amino acids long. Trimming took off 6 bases at V and 3 bases at J, with 18 bases between the two ends. Germline lookup yields CDR1 MNHEY and CDR2 SMNVEV (reference sequence). In nucleotides, the CDR3 is TGTGCCAGCAGGAGGACCGGGACGCCCGTCTACAATGAGCAGTTCTTC. Its protein product is CASRRTGTPVYNEQFF.

The sample holds many counts of this clonotype. This chain links TRBV2 with TRBJ1-2, with 11 bases matching TRBD1. In germline, CDR1 is SNHLY, CDR2 FYNNEI. J gave up 2 bases and V 7 bases, and 3 bases lay outside the gene matches. The CDR3 runs 14 residues. The CDR3 DNA is TGTGCCAGCACCAGGACAGGGGGCAACTATGGCTACACCTTC. This codes for CASTRTGGNYGYTF.

The chain has TRBV28 and TRBJ1-4; 9 positions match TRBD1. V was clipped by 6 bases and J by 3 bases; unmatched bases: 11. CDR1 MDHEN and CDR2 SYDVKM come from the germline V gene. This CDR3 contains 17 residues. CDR3 sequence reads: CASRPPGQGGPNEKLFF. In DNA, the CDR3 is TGTGCCAGCAGGCCCCCGGGACAGGGTGGGCCTAATGAAAAACTGTTTTTT. Full variable domain (rest looked up from reference TRBV28 and TRBJ1-4): DVKVTQSSRYLVKRTGEKVFLECVQDMDHENMFWYRQDPGLGLRLIYFSYDVKMKEKGDIPEGYSVSREKKERFSLILESASTNQTSMYLCASRPPGQGGPNEKLFFGSGTQLSVL.

J is TRBJ2-7 and V is TRBV7-9; D is perhaps TRBD1 (6 bases). CDR3 length: 17 residues. From germline, CDR1 is SEHNR and CDR2 FQNEAQ (reference sequence). V was cut by 3 bases and J by 3 bases, with 21 bases left in between. CDR3 coding DNA: TGTGCCAGCAGCTTGCCAGTTTTAGGGGGTCGGGACTACGAGCAGTACTTC. Translating it yields CASSLPVLGGRDYEQYF.

This clonotype occurred many times. V usage is TRBV7-6 and J usage is TRBJ2-1; 15 nucleotides line up with TRBD2. CDR3 size: 17 residues. With 4 bases clipped from V and 7 bases from J, the junction kept 8 bases outside the gene matches. The germline gives CDR1 SGHVS, CDR2 FNYEAQ. CDR3 DNA: TGTGCCAGCAGCTCCAGGACTAGCGGGAGGGCCATAAATGAGCAGTTCTTC. Protein: CASSSRTSGRAINEQFF.

This clonotype was picked up many times. V is TRBV12-3 or TRBV12-4 and J is TRBJ2-3; either TRBD1 or TRBD2 may supply D (6 bases each). The CDR3 runs 14 residues. V lost 6 bases to trimming and J lost 6 bases, with 16 bases between them. Written as DNA, the CDR3 is TGTGCCAGCAGGCTCCCGGGGGCCTTGGATACGCAGTATTTT. Encoded protein: CASRLPGALDTQYF.

The rearrangement joins TRBV5-1 to TRBJ2-7; TRBD1 might be the D (6 bases). Looked up from germline, CDR1 is SGHRS and CDR2 is YFSETQ. Trimming removed 6 bases from V and 3 bases from J, with 13 bases in between. This CDR3 has 13 amino acids. CDR3 residues: CASKQGRGYEQYF. The CDR3 coding sequence is TGCGCCAGCAAACAGGGCCGGGGCTACGAGCAGTACTTC.

The chain joins TRBV4-2 to TRBJ2-1, with 11 positions matching TRBD2. Germline CDR1 reads LGHNA; CDR2 reads YNFKEQ. This CDR3 is built from 14 residues. With 4 bases clipped from V and 5 bases from J, the junction kept 1 base outside the gene matches. The CDR3 protein is CASSRGLADNEQFF. CDR3 nucleotide sequence: TGTGCCAGCAGCCGGGGACTAGCGGACAATGAGCAGTTCTTC.

This clonotype was observed at least ten times. The chain combines TRBV7-9 with TRBJ1-4; the D is unclear. V was pared by 2 bases and J by 0 bases, with 7 bases between. The CDR3 loop spans 15 amino acids. CDR1 and CDR2 (germline): SEHNR, FQNEAQ (reference sequence). The chain's CDR3 is CASSLQSATNEKLFF. The DNA for the CDR3 is TGTGCCAGCAGCTTACAGAGTGCAACTAATGAAAAACTGTTTTTT.

This clonotype has more than one count but fewer than ten. This chain uses TRBV29-1 with TRBJ2-7; D call uncertain. Germline V gene sequence: CDR1 SQVTM, CDR2 ANQGSEA. V was shortened by 6 bases and J by 6 bases, with 18 bases between the two germline ends. The CDR3 loop spans 13 amino acids. CDR3 in DNA: TGCAGCGTCAGGACGCTAGGGATAACCGAGCAGTACTTC. Amino acid sequence: CSVRTLGITEQYF.

Concerning this clonotype: An end of the junction differs from the germline gene, which may be a read error. This chain connects TRBV7-2 to TRBJ2-1; D possibly corresponds to TRBD2 (5 bases). The CDR3 runs 12 residues. The germline gives CDR1 SGHTA, CDR2 FQGNSA. The CDR3 bases are TGTGTCAGCAGCTTAGATGCCTGGGAGCAGTCCTTC. It codes for CVSSLDAWEQSF.

The chain joins TRBV20-1 to TRBJ1-4, with TRBD1 as a possible D gene (6 bases). Trimming left V 3 bases short and J 8 bases short, with 16 bases between. Per germline, CDR1 DFQATT and CDR2 SNEGSKA (reference sequence). The length of the CDR3 is 14 residues. CDR3 DNA sequence: TGCAGTGCTAGTCAACAGGGCGGAAGAGAAAAACTGTTTTTT. It translates to CSASQQGGREKLFF.

In this sample, this clonotype turned up many times. The chain joins TRBV6-1 to TRBJ2-6; D remains ambiguous. The V and J ends lost 3 bases and 0 bases respectively, with 6 bases between them. The CDR3 is 15 residues long. Germline assignment: CDR1 MNHNS and CDR2 SASEGT. The CDR3: CASSDDVSGANVLTF. CDR3 sequence (DNA): TGTGCCAGCAGTGACGACGTCTCTGGGGCCAACGTCCTGACTTTC.

J is TRBJ1-1 and V is TRBV4-2; D perhaps matches TRBD1 (6 bases). CDR3 length equals 15 residues. From germline, CDR1 is LGHNA and CDR2 YNFKEQ. The V gene lost 7 bases and the J gene lost 1 base, with 16 bases spanning the gap. The CDR3 is CASTLPGGRNTEAFF. In nucleotides, the CDR3 is TGTGCCAGCACCCTACCGGGGGGCAGGAACACTGAAGCTTTCTTT.

This clonotype was picked up many times. This chain connects TRBV12-3 or TRBV12-4 to TRBJ2-7; D uncertain. CDR3 length equals 12 residues. The germline V and J ends were trimmed by 3 bases and 2 bases, with 5 bases remaining between them. CDR3 sequence (DNA): TGTGCCAGCAGTTTTACTACCTACGAGCAGTACTTC. It is translated as CASSFTTYEQYF.

The V gene is TRBV7-9, the J gene TRBJ1-5; D gene uncertain. The germline V gene encodes CDR1 SEHNR and CDR2 FQNEAQ (reference sequence). The CDR3 length is 13 residues. V was shortened by 8 bases and J by 7 bases, with 15 bases between the two germline ends. CDR3 nucleotides: TGTGCCAGCGGGAAGGGATTGGGCCAGCCCCAGCATTTT. It codes for CASGKGLGQPQHF.

This clonotype was seen at least ten times. J is TRBJ2-2 and V is TRBV7-2, with TRBD2 matching over 10 bases. Germline V gene lookup returns CDR1 SGHTA and CDR2 FQGNSA. The CDR3 length is 16 residues. J lost 4 bases, V lost 6 bases, and 8 bases had no gene match. The CDR3 here is CASSPSGRARTGELFF. The CDR3 nucleotides read TGTGCCAGCAGTCCGAGCGGGAGGGCCCGCACCGGGGAGCTGTTTTTT.